These 17 T cell receptor beta chains were all obtained from the same sample, sequenced in a study of graft-versus-host responses after intestinal transplantation. Processing of graft tissue released intraepithelial and lamina propria lymphocytes. Libraries were prepared by immunoSEQ multiplex PCR; TCRdb keeps only in-frame clonotypes and omits some of them. The data show 10,000 to 15,000 clones, 70% to 85% seen once. The sequencing here drew on ileum tissue, taken about 150 days after intestinal transplantation. These receptors came from a human patient who received an intestinal transplant, so some T cells may come from the graft donor.

J is TRBJ1-1 and V is TRBV5-4, with TRBD1 matching 7 bases. The CDR3 covers 14 residues. V trimming: 0 bases; J trimming: 3 bases; junction bases outside the gene matches: 2. Germline assignment: CDR1 SGHNT and CDR2 YYREEE (reference sequence). The CDR3 here is CASSLVGQYTEAFF. Written as DNA, the CDR3 is TGTGCCAGCAGCTTGGTGGGACAGTACACTGAAGCTTTCTTT.

The chain has TRBV6-6 and TRBJ2-1, with TRBD2 matching over 7 bases. The CDR3 runs to 16 residues. V was pared by 6 bases and J by 7 bases, with 15 bases of the junction left unmatched. Germline V gene sequence: CDR1 MNHNY, CDR2 SVGAGI (reference sequence). The CDR3, as DNA: TGTGCCAGCAGCCCCCAAGGGGCGGGAGTGTGGAATGAGCAGTTCTTC. This gives the protein CASSPQGAGVWNEQFF.

The chain has TRBV27 and TRBJ2-1, with 15 bases that match TRBD2. From germline, CDR1 is MNHEY and CDR2 SMNVEV (reference sequence). This CDR3 has 15 amino acids. Germline trimming cut 5 bases from V and 7 bases from J; bases unmatched to any gene: 3. The CDR3 DNA reads TGTGCCAGCAGTAGAGGGACTAGCGGGAGGAATGAGCAGTTCTTC. Translation gives CASSRGTSGRNEQFF.

In its sample, this clone was seen a few times. The chain recombines TRBV7-2 with TRBJ2-7; D is ambiguous. CDR3 length equals 11 residues. CDR1 is SGHTA and CDR2 is FQGNSA in the germline V gene. Trimming cost V 4 bases and J 4 bases, with 5 bases left between them. The chain's CDR3 is CASSSQYEQYF. In nucleotides, the CDR3 is TGTGCCAGCAGCTCCCAGTACGAGCAGTACTTC.

The chain recombines TRBV7-9 with TRBJ2-7; 7 positions agree with TRBD2. The CDR3 loop spans 13 amino acids. CDR1 and CDR2 (germline): SEHNR, FQNEAQ (reference sequence). After removal of 2 bases from V and 4 bases from J, the junction contained 2 bases not matched to a gene. The CDR3 DNA follows: TGTGCCAGCAGCTTAACGGGGGGTTACGAGCAGTACTTC. Translating it yields CASSLTGGYEQYF.

V gene TRBV5-1 combines with J gene TRBJ2-3, with a tentative D call TRBD2 (6 bases). V shed 0 bases and J shed 2 bases, with 7 bases lying between them. CDR3 size: 14 residues. Per germline, CDR1 SGHRS and CDR2 YFSETQ. In nucleotides, the CDR3 is TGCGCCAGCAGCTTGGGGGGGGTCACAGATACGCAGTATTTT. Translation: CASSLGGVTDTQYF.

This chain connects TRBV5-1 to TRBJ2-7, with D hard to call. The ends were cut back, 5 bases at V and 2 bases at J, with 8 bases in the middle. The CDR3 spans 12 residues. Germline CDR1 and CDR2: SGHRS and YFSETQ. The CDR3: CASSDSTYEQYF. CDR3 in DNA: TGCGCCAGCAGTGACTCCACCTACGAGCAGTACTTC.

J is TRBJ1-6 and V is TRBV15; D is perhaps TRBD1 (5 bases). This CDR3 region has 17 residues. V lost 1 base, J lost 0 bases, and 10 bases lay in between. The germline V gene encodes CDR1 LNHNV and CDR2 YYDKDF (reference sequence). The chain's CDR3 is CATSRVRGISYNSPLHF. In nucleotides, the CDR3 is TGTGCCACCAGCAGAGTTCGGGGGATCTCCTATAATTCACCCCTCCACTTT.

The chain has TRBV5-1 and TRBJ2-5, with D possibly TRBD1 on 5 matching bases. From germline, CDR1 is SGHRS and CDR2 YFSETQ. The CDR3 runs 13 residues. The ends were cut back, 4 bases at V and 5 bases at J, with 12 bases in the middle. CDR3 in amino acids: CASSIGVGETQYF. As DNA, the CDR3 is TGCGCCAGCAGCATAGGGGTTGGTGAGACCCAGTACTTC.

The chain recombines TRBV2 with TRBJ2-2, with 11 positions matching TRBD2. The V and J ends lost 9 bases and 6 bases, in that order; junction bases with no gene match: 6. The CDR3 extends over 14 amino acids. Germline V gene sequence: CDR1 SNHLY, CDR2 FYNNEI. The CDR3: CARTGTSGAGELFF. The DNA of the CDR3 is TGTGCCAGAACCGGGACTAGCGGCGCCGGGGAGCTGTTTTTT.

Only a few counts were recorded for this clone. J is TRBJ2-5 and V is TRBV9; TRBD2 aligns across 15 bases. The V gene's germline CDR1 is SGDLS and CDR2 YYNGEE. This CDR3 has 19 residues. V lost 1 base and J lost 0; bases outside the gene matches: 7. The CDR3, as DNA: TGTGCCAGCAGCGTACCCACAGGGACTAGCGGGGGGAACCAAGAGACCCAGTACTTC. Encoded protein: CASSVPTGTSGGNQETQYF.

The chain links TRBV10-3 to TRBJ1-1; no clear D. The CDR3 spans 12 residues. V gave up 3 bases and J gave up 7 bases, with 9 bases separating them. CDR1 is ENHRY and CDR2 is SYGVKD in the germline V gene. The CDR3: CAISEILFEAFF. CDR3 coding DNA: TGTGCCATCAGTGAAATTTTATTTGAAGCTTTCTTT.

This clone was picked up a small number of times. The genes are TRBV7-9 and TRBJ2-2, with 9 bases lining up with TRBD2. CDR3 length: 18 residues. In germline, CDR1 is SEHNR, CDR2 FQNEAQ (reference sequence). V dropped 2 bases and J dropped 0; count of bases not matched to a gene: 7. The CDR3 DNA sequence: TGTGCCAGCAGCTTAAGGGGAGCGGGGGGAGCGAACACCGGGGAGCTGTTTTTT. This encodes CASSLRGAGGANTGELFF.

This clone was observed a few times. CDR3: CASSKTGTGYGEQYF. The CDR3 bases are TGTGCCAGTAGTAAAACCGGGACAGGGTATGGCGAGCAGTACTTC. The chain links TRBV19 to TRBJ2-7, with 9 bases aligning to TRBD1. V shed 4 bases, J shed 6 bases, and the junction held 10 bases outside the gene matches. The CDR3 spans 15 residues. The germline V gene has CDR1 LNHDA and CDR2 SQIVND (reference sequence).

This chain joins TRBV9 and TRBJ2-3; 10 bases are shared with TRBD2. CDR1 is SGDLS and CDR2 is YYNGEE in the germline V gene. This CDR3 comprises 15 residues. The J segment lost 4 bases and the V segment lost 4 bases, leaving 6 bases of the junction unmatched. CDR3 nucleotide sequence: TGTGCCAGCAGCCCGGGACTAGCGCGGGCAGATACGCAGTATTTT. Its translation is CASSPGLARADTQYF. Variable domain in full (rest from reference TRBV9 and TRBJ2-3): DSGVTQTPKHLITATGQRVTLRCSPRSGDLSVYWYQQSLDQGLQFLIQYYNGEERAKGNILERFSAQQFPDLHSELNLSSLELGDSALYFCASSPGLARADTQYFGPGTRLTVL.

This chain uses TRBV20-1 with TRBJ1-2, with D unresolved. Trimming took off 3 bases at V and 8 bases at J, with 10 bases between the two ends. The CDR3 is 11 amino acids. The germline CDR1 and CDR2 sequences are DFQATT and SNEGSKA (reference sequence). The CDR3 region is CSASDLGGYTF. CDR3 in DNA: TGCAGTGCTAGTGACCTCGGGGGCTACACCTTC.

The gene calls are TRBV4-2 and TRBJ2-2; 10 bases match TRBD2. Germline V gene data show CDR1 as LGHNA and CDR2 as YNFKEQ. J was trimmed by 7 bases and V by 0 bases; bases with no gene match: 8. The CDR3 extends over 17 amino acids. In DNA form, the CDR3 reads TGTGCCAGCAGCCAAGATTACCCTAGCGGGAGTGGCGGGGAGCTGTTTTTT. As protein: CASSQDYPSGSGGELFF.